This T cell receptor (beta chain) was identified during a study of shared clonotypes between healthy human individuals. The V end lost 6 bases, the J end lost 3 bases, and 12 bases lay between the germline ends. From germline, CDR1 is MNHNS and CDR2 SASEGT. The CDR3 covers 15 residues. Generated by immunoSEQ multiplex PCR, the TCRdb table keeps only in-frame clones and is missing some. This repertoire shows a few million clones, about 92% found once; its top ten account for more than 0.12%. The origin of this receptor is a man younger than 30 in good health. The specimen was naive CD4+ T cells sorted from blood. The sample's subset: CD45RA+ positively selected. V gene TRBV6-1 combines with J gene TRBJ2-6; D not resolved. The CDR3 region is CASSAATFGANVLTF. The CDR3 nucleotides read TGTGCCAGCAGCGCAGCTACGTTTGGGGCCAACGTCCTGACTTTC.